The 25 T cell receptor beta chains presented below share a single source sample, sequenced in a study of Ad26.COV2.S vaccination and SARS-CoV-2 variants. Assay: immunoSEQ multiplex PCR; the TCRdb copy retains only in-frame clones and omits some. The sample includes around 86,000 clones, around 82% of them seen just once. The source material was peripheral blood, sampled after recovery from COVID-19. The receptors stem from a human donor who had recovered from COVID-19.

The chain employs TRBV28 and TRBJ2-5; 7 nucleotides line up with TRBD1. The germline V gene encodes CDR1 MDHEN and CDR2 SYDVKM. V lost 5 bases to trimming and J lost 5 bases; unmatched junction nucleotides: 11. The CDR3 has 15 residues. The CDR3 DNA reads TGTGCCAGCAGTGGAACAGGGGTGGCGTTGGAGACCCAGTACTTC. Translating gives CASSGTGVALETQYF.

The genes are TRBV2 and TRBJ1-1, with 11 nucleotides matching TRBD1. The CDR3 is 17 residues long. CDR1 is SNHLY, CDR2 FYNNEI, per germline. Trimming at V came to 4 bases and at J to 2 bases, leaving 9 bases not matched to a gene. The CDR3 DNA reads TGTGCCAGCAGTGTGATGGACAGGGGGCTGGCAAACACTGAAGCTTTCTTT. This translates into CASSVMDRGLANTEAFF. Combining the CDR3 with reference TRBV2 and TRBJ1-1 gives the whole variable domain EPEVTQTPSHQVTQMGQEVILRCVPISNHLYFYWYRQILGQKVEFLVSFYNNEISEKSEIFDDQFSVERPDGSNFTLKIRSTKLEDSAMYFCASSVMDRGLANTEAFFGQGTRLTVV.

The sample holds a few counts of this clone. The V call is TRBV7-9, the J call TRBJ1-1; possible D gene TRBD1, 6 bases. The V gene's germline CDR1 is SEHNR and CDR2 FQNEAQ (reference sequence). CDR3 size: 15 residues. The germline V and J ends were trimmed by 5 bases and 3 bases, with 16 bases remaining between them. CDR3 amino acids: CASSPRVGADTEAFF. The CDR3 coding sequence is TGTGCCAGCAGCCCCCGGGTGGGGGCGGACACTGAAGCTTTCTTT. The variable domain in full, completed from reference TRBV7-9 and TRBJ1-1, reads DTGVSQNPRHKITKRGQNVTFRCDPISEHNRLYWYRQTLGQGPEFLTYFQNEAQLEKSRLLSDRFSAERPKGSFSTLEIQRTEQGDSAMYLCASSPRVGADTEAFFGQGTRLTVV.

The chain carries TRBV29-1 and TRBJ1-4; D call uncertain. V was cut by 1 base and J by 6 bases, with 6 bases left in between. Germline values: CDR1 SQVTM, CDR2 ANQGSEA. This CDR3 is 12 amino acids long. CDR3 sequence: CSVEGRDEKLFF. The CDR3 nucleotides read TGCAGCGTTGAAGGCCGGGATGAAAAACTGTTTTTT.

This chain connects TRBV5-1 to TRBJ2-7; TRBD2 is a possible D gene (5 bases). This CDR3 is built from 15 residues. CDR1 is SGHRS and CDR2 is YFSETQ in the germline V gene. V was clipped by 0 bases and J by 7 bases, with 17 bases between them. The CDR3 coding sequence is TGCGCCAGCAGCTTGGGTGGTAGCGAGACCGCAGAGCAGTACTTC. This translates into CASSLGGSETAEQYF.

Concerning this clone: Relative to the germline gene, one junction end is altered; a read error may explain this. The chain links TRBV7-9 to TRBJ1-1, with D possibly matching TRBD1 (6 bases). This CDR3 has 16 amino acids. Looked up from germline, CDR1 is SEHNR and CDR2 is FQNEAQ (reference sequence). The CDR3 protein is CASTLQGEMMNTEAFF. CDR3 nucleotide sequence: TGTGCCAGCACCTTACAGGGAGAGATGATGAACACTGAAGCTTTCTTT.

In this sample, this clone turned up many times. The chain recombines TRBV5-1 with TRBJ2-7; D may match TRBD1 or TRBD2 (5 bases each). The germline V gene has CDR1 SGHRS and CDR2 YFSETQ. Trimming cost V 3 bases and J 2 bases, with 12 bases left between them. The CDR3 loop spans 14 amino acids. The CDR3 here is CASSSPGRPYEQYF. The CDR3 nucleotides read TGCGCCAGCAGCTCCCCGGGACGGCCCTACGAGCAGTACTTC.

This clone was found a few times. This chain connects TRBV5-4 to TRBJ2-3; 15 bases agree with TRBD2. After removal of 0 bases from V and 10 bases from J, the junction contained 3 bases not matched to a gene. Germline CDR1 and CDR2: SGHNT and YYREEE (reference sequence). The CDR3 spans 15 residues. This chain's CDR3 is CASSLEGLAGGAQYF. The CDR3, as DNA: TGTGCCAGCAGCTTGGAAGGACTAGCGGGAGGGGCGCAGTATTTT.

The chain uses TRBV12-3 or TRBV12-4 and TRBJ2-3, with D uncertain. This CDR3 spans 12 amino acids. The V end lost 2 bases, the J end lost 2 bases, and 2 bases lay between the germline ends. The CDR3 is CASSLYTDTQYF. CDR3 sequence (DNA): TGTGCCAGCAGTTTATACACAGATACGCAGTATTTT.

This chain joins TRBV18 and TRBJ2-1; 13 positions agree with TRBD2. Germline CDR1 reads KGHSH; CDR2 reads LQKENI. V lost 2 bases, J lost 5 bases, and 6 bases stayed unmatched. This CDR3 is built from 17 residues. DNA of the CDR3: TGTGCCAGCTCACCAAGGACTAGCGGGAGCGACCACAATGAGCAGTTCTTC. Amino acid sequence: CASSPRTSGSDHNEQFF.

The chain has TRBV7-9 and TRBJ2-1; D not resolved. CDR1 and CDR2 from the germline V gene are SEHNR and FQNEAQ (reference sequence). CDR3 length: 13 residues. Between the trimmed V and J ends, which lost 5 bases and 4 bases, there was a span of 9 bases. CDR3 region: CASSPATYNEQFF. The CDR3 DNA reads TGTGCCAGCAGCCCAGCTACTTACAATGAGCAGTTCTTC. Looking up the rest from reference TRBV7-9 and TRBJ2-1 gives the full variable domain: DTGVSQNPRHKITKRGQNVTFRCDPISEHNRLYWYRQTLGQGPEFLTYFQNEAQLEKSRLLSDRFSAERPKGSFSTLEIQRTEQGDSAMYLCASSPATYNEQFFGPGTRLTVL.

This chain links TRBV3-1 (or the pseudogene TRBV3-2) with TRBJ2-2; D is perhaps TRBD2 (5 bases). The germline gives CDR1 LGHDT, CDR2 YNNKEL (reference sequence). The CDR3 is made up of 17 amino acids. V was cut by 1 base and J by 3 bases, with 15 bases left in between. The CDR3 coding sequence is TGTGCCAGCAGCCAAGGACGGGATAAAAGCGACACCGGGGAGCTGTTTTTT. It is translated as CASSQGRDKSDTGELFF.

The chain joins TRBV6-5 to TRBJ1-4; the D gene is possibly TRBD1 (6 bases). Deletions cut 6 bases from V and 4 bases from J, with 12 bases between. Germline-derived CDR1 and CDR2 are MNHEY and SVGAGI. This CDR3 has 14 amino acids. Written as DNA, the CDR3 is TGTGCCAGCAGCTTCGGACAGCATAATGAAAAACTGTTTTTT. Protein product: CASSFGQHNEKLFF.

This chain joins TRBV5-4 and TRBJ2-7; D gene unclear. CDR1 is SGHNT, CDR2 YYREEE, per germline (reference sequence). Trimming cost V 0 bases and J 5 bases, with 9 bases left between them. The CDR3 is 13 amino acids. The CDR3, as DNA: TGTGCCAGCAGCTTGGAGTCCGACGACGAGCAGTACTTC. Its translation is CASSLESDDEQYF.

This chain uses TRBV19 with TRBJ1-5; no definite D call. Trimming took off 2 bases at V and 5 bases at J, with 4 bases between the two ends. The germline gives CDR1 LNHDA, CDR2 SQIVND (reference sequence). The CDR3 covers 12 residues. This CDR3 reads CASSISDQPQHF. The CDR3 DNA follows: TGTGCCAGTAGTATAAGTGATCAGCCCCAGCATTTT.

The chain joins TRBV28 to TRBJ2-7; D remains unclear. CDR3 length equals 13 residues. The V end was cut by 2 bases, the J end by 2 bases, with 7 bases between. The germline V gene encodes CDR1 MDHEN and CDR2 SYDVKM. The CDR3 here is CASSLGSTYEQYF. CDR3 DNA sequence: TGTGCCAGCAGTTTAGGTAGCACCTACGAGCAGTACTTC.

J is TRBJ1-1 and V is TRBV19, with D maybe TRBD1 (6 bases). The germline V gene has CDR1 LNHDA and CDR2 SQIVND (reference sequence). This CDR3 has 17 amino acids. V lost 3 bases, J lost 4 bases, and 21 bases lay in between. CDR3 residues: CASSISQGLISGTEAFF. CDR3 nucleotides: TGTGCCAGTAGTATTTCTCAGGGGTTAATATCGGGCACTGAAGCTTTCTTT.

This chain connects TRBV4-3 to TRBJ1-6, with D maybe TRBD1 (6 bases). V was cut by 3 bases and J by 9 bases, with 21 bases left in between. Looked up from germline, CDR1 is LGHNA and CDR2 is YSLEER. The CDR3 spans 17 residues. The CDR3 nucleotides read TGCGCCAGCAGCCATCGGGGGGGCGGGACATCTAGTTCACCCCTCCACTTT. It encodes CASSHRGGGTSSSPLHF.

The V and J genes are TRBV11-2 and TRBJ2-5; D may be TRBD1 or TRBD2 (5 bases each). Germline CDR1 SGHAT, CDR2 FQNNGV. The CDR3 totals 16 residues. The ends were cut back, 4 bases at V and 0 bases at J, with 15 bases in the middle. CDR3 bases: TGTGCCAGCAGCTCATCCGGGGCGCGGTACCAAGAGACCCAGTACTTC. This codes for CASSSSGARYQETQYF.

This clone came up many times. The chain uses TRBV27 and TRBJ1-6; 8 bases align to TRBD1. CDR1 is MNHEY, CDR2 SMNVEV, per germline (reference sequence). Unmatched junction bases numbered 7, after V lost 5 bases and J lost 10 bases. The CDR3 spans 14 residues. The CDR3 here is CASSGTGGNSPLHF. As DNA, the CDR3 is TGTGCCAGCAGTGGGACAGGTGGGAACTCACCCCTCCACTTT.

This clone was found a few times. The gene calls are TRBV2 and TRBJ1-1; 9 bases line up with TRBD1. This CDR3 is built from 15 residues. Trimming at V came to 6 bases and at J to 7 bases, leaving 12 bases not matched to a gene. Germline CDR1 and CDR2: SNHLY and FYNNEI. CDR3 residues: CASSGRDRVKGEAFF. For the CDR3, the DNA is TGTGCCAGCAGCGGACGGGACAGGGTAAAGGGTGAAGCTTTCTTT.

V is TRBV25-1 and J is TRBJ1-4, with 7 bases identical to TRBD1. V was clipped by 4 bases and J by 8 bases; unmatched bases: 7. The CDR3 has 14 amino acids. Germline V gene data show CDR1 as MGHDK and CDR2 as SYGVNS. CDR3 in DNA: TGTGCCAGCAGTGGACAGGGAAGAGGGGAAAAACTGTTTTTT. Its protein is CASSGQGRGEKLFF.

Here the CDR3 reads CASRQGREQYF. The CDR3 DNA reads as TGTGCCAGCAGACAGGGTAGAGAGCAGTACTTC. The chain couples TRBV27 to TRBJ2-7; D might be TRBD1 (6 bases). There are 11 residues in the CDR3. From germline, CDR1 is MNHEY and CDR2 SMNVEV (reference sequence). The V end was cut by 6 bases, the J end by 7 bases, with 10 bases between.

The V and J genes are TRBV12-3 or TRBV12-4 and TRBJ1-5, with a tentative D call TRBD1 (5 bases). CDR3 length equals 13 residues. V lost 4 bases and J lost 9, with 13 bases in between. The CDR3 reads CASSSGTGGPQHF. The CDR3 nucleotides read TGTGCCAGCAGTTCCGGGACGGGTGGGCCCCAGCATTTT.

The V gene is TRBV11-3, the J gene TRBJ2-7; D may correspond to TRBD1 or TRBD2 (5 bases each). Between the trimmed V and J ends, which lost 4 bases and 2 bases, there was a span of 18 bases. Per germline, CDR1 SGHNT and CDR2 YENEEA. The CDR3 consists of 16 residues. CDR3 region: CASSSLFRGATYEQYF. The CDR3, as DNA: TGTGCCAGCAGCTCGTTATTTAGGGGAGCAACCTACGAGCAGTACTTC. Based on the CDR3 plus reference TRBV11-3 and TRBJ2-7, the full variable domain is EAGVVQSPRYKIIEKKQPVAFWCNPISGHNTLYWYLQNLGQGPELLIRYENEEAVDDSQLPKDRFSAERLKGVDSTLKIQPAELGDSAVYLCASSSLFRGATYEQYFGPGTRLTVT.